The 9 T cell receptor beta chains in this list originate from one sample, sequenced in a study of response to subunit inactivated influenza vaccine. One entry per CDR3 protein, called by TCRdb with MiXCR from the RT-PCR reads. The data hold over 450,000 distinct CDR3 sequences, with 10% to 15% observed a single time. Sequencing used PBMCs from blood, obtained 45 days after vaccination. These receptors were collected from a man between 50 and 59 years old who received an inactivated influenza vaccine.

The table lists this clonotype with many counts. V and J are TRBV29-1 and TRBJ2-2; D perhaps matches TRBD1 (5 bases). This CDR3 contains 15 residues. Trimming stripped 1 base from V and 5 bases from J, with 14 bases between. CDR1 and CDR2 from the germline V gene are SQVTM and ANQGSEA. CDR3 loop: CSVEVSDRGTGELFF. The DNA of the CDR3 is TGCAGCGTTGAAGTCTCCGACAGAGGAACCGGGGAGCTGTTTTTT.

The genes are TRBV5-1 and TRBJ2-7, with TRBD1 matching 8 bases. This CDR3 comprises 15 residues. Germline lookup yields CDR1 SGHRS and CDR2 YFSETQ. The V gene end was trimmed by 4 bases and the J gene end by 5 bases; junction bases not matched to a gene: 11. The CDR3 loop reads CASSRPDRGSNEQYF. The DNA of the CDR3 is TGCGCCAGCAGCCGCCCTGACAGGGGCTCGAACGAGCAGTACTTC.

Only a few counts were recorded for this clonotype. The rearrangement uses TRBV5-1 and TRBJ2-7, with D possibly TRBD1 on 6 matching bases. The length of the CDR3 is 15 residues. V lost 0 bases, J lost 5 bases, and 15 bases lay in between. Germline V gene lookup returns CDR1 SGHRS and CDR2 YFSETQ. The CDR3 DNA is TGCGCCAGCAGCTTGGACAAGGTCAGGGGCCACGAGCAGTACTTC. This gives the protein CASSLDKVRGHEQYF.

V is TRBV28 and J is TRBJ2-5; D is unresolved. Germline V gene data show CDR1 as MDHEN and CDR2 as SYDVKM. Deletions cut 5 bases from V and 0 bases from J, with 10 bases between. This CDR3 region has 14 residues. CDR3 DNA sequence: TGTGCCAGCAGTCCTGGACGCTACCAAGAGACCCAGTACTTC. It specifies CASSPGRYQETQYF.

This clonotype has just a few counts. CDR3 bases: TGTGCCTGGAGTGGTCAGGAAATTGCTAGCACAGATACGCAGTATTTT. Translated, it gives CAWSGQEIASTDTQYF. The rearrangement links TRBV30 to TRBJ2-3; no definite D call. Trimming took off 1 base at V and 0 bases at J, with 14 bases between the two ends. CDR3 size: 16 residues. The V gene's germline CDR1 is GTSNPN and CDR2 SVGIG (reference sequence).

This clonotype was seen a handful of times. The CDR3 spells CASSQQIGANVLTF. DNA of the CDR3: TGTGCCAGCAGTCAGCAAATCGGGGCCAACGTCCTGACTTTC. The chain is built from TRBV6-1 and TRBJ2-6; no definite D call. Trimming cost V 5 bases and J 4 bases, with 9 bases left between them. The CDR3 is 14 amino acids. The V gene's germline CDR1 is MNHNS and CDR2 SASEGT.

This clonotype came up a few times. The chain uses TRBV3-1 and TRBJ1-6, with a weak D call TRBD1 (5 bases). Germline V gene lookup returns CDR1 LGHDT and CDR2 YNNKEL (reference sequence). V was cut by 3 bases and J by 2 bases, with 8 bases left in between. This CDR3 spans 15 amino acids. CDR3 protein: CASSQQGTYNSPLHF. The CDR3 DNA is TGTGCCAGCAGCCAGCAGGGTACCTATAATTCACCCCTCCACTTT. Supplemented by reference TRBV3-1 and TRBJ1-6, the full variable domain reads DTAVSQTPKYLVTQMGNDKSIKCEQNLGHDTMYWYKQDSKKFLKIMFSYNNKELIINETVPNRFSPKSPDKAHLNLHINSLELGDSAVYFCASSQQGTYNSPLHFGNGTRLTVT.

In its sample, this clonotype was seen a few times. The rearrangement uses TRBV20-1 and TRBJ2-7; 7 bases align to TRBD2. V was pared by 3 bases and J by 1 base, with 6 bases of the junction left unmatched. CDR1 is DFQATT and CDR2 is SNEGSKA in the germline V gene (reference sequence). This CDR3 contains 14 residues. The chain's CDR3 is CSASWWEGSYEQYF. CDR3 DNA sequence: TGCAGTGCTAGTTGGTGGGAGGGTTCCTACGAGCAGTACTTC.

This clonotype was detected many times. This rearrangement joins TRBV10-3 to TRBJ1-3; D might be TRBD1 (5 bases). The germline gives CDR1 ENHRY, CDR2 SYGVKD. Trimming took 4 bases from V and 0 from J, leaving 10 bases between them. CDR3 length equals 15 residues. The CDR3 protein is CAISAPQGSGNTIYF. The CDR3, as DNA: TGTGCCATCAGTGCCCCGCAGGGCTCTGGAAACACCATATATTTT.